The 7 T cell receptor beta chains given below trace back to one sample, sequenced in a study of sequential checkpoint blockade in melanoma. Using immunoSEQ multiplex PCR, the repertoire was profiled, and TCRdb retains in-frame clones only, with some absent. The table lists thousands of clones, 90% of them singletons. Treatment indicated: randomized to nivolumab then ipilimumab (arm A) or the reverse (arm B). The starting material was CD8+ T cells sorted from blood (inferred from file names), obtained from a patient given nivolumab and ipilimumab in sequence. These receptor sequences come from a human donor with melanoma.

V is TRBV5-4 and J is TRBJ2-1; D may be TRBD2 (6 bases). Germline assignment: CDR1 SGHNT and CDR2 YYREEE (reference sequence). The CDR3 runs 12 residues. The ends were cut back, 4 bases at V and 7 bases at J, with 9 bases in the middle. CDR3 in amino acids: CASSMGTNEQFF. CDR3 nucleotides: TGTGCCAGCAGCATGGGGACTAATGAGCAGTTCTTC.

V usage is TRBV5-1 and J usage is TRBJ2-7; D is perhaps TRBD1 (6 bases). Germline V gene sequence: CDR1 SGHRS, CDR2 YFSETQ. The CDR3 totals 15 residues. Trimming took off 0 bases at V and 4 bases at J, with 14 bases between the two ends. The CDR3 loop is CASSLAVGQSYEQYV. As DNA, the CDR3 is TGCGCCAGCAGCTTGGCCGTTGGACAGAGTTACGAGCAGTACGTC.

The J gene is TRBJ2-7, the V gene TRBV7-9, with unresolved D. Germline V CDR1 and CDR2: SEHNR, FQNEAQ (reference sequence). The CDR3 is made up of 15 amino acids. Deletions cut 1 base from V and 2 bases from J, with 12 bases between. The CDR3 sequence: CASSLGSRSPYEQYF. CDR3 sequence (DNA): TGTGCCAGCAGCTTAGGGTCTAGAAGTCCCTACGAGCAGTACTTC.

In its sample, this clone was seen a few times. The rearrangement uses TRBV28 and TRBJ2-1; 9 bases are shared with TRBD1. The V segment lost 8 bases and the J segment 2 bases; nucleotides outside the gene matches: 4. The CDR3 loop spans 14 amino acids. Germline values: CDR1 MDHEN, CDR2 SYDVKM. The CDR3 loop reads CASRQGGTYNEQFF. DNA of the CDR3: TGTGCCAGCCGACAGGGGGGTACCTACAATGAGCAGTTCTTC.

The chain recombines TRBV28 with TRBJ1-5; D possibly corresponds to TRBD1 (5 bases). Germline assignment: CDR1 MDHEN and CDR2 SYDVKM. V lost 6 bases, J lost 2 bases, and 17 bases lay in between. The CDR3 spans 16 residues. The CDR3 DNA follows: TGTGCCAGCAGATCACCGGGACGCGGGGGCAATCAGCCCCAGCATTTT. It is translated as CASRSPGRGGNQPQHF.

The chain employs TRBV7-9 and TRBJ1-2; 9 positions match TRBD1. The CDR3 totals 13 residues. Germline V lookup: CDR1 SEHNR, CDR2 FQNEAQ (reference sequence). Trimming cost V 6 bases and J 8 bases; bases outside gene matches: 7. This CDR3 reads CASSYGTGNGYTF. CDR3 nucleotide sequence: TGTGCCAGCAGTTACGGGACAGGGAACGGCTACACCTTC.

The chain recombines TRBV27 with TRBJ1-4; D unclear. The CDR3 is 14 residues long. Germline CDR1 reads MNHEY; CDR2 reads SMNVEV (reference sequence). Trimming shortened V by 0 bases and J by 7 bases, and 9 bases separated the two germline ends. The CDR3 region has the DNA TGTGCCAGCAGTTTATCATTTTCTCGTGAAAAACTGTTTTTT. Protein sequence: CASSLSFSREKLFF.